Sequencing of this T cell receptor beta chain was carried out in a study of T-cell memory formation after mild COVID-19. Study overall: TCR clusters were largely donor specific.

This CDR3 spans 11 amino acids. In germline, CDR1 is SQVTM, CDR2 ANQGSEA. Trimming cost V 7 bases and J 8 bases, with 12 bases left between them. This clonotype showed up just a few times. Using its own MiXCR run on the 5' RACE reads, TCRdb lists one record per CDR3 protein. The table has more than 200,000 distinct CDR3 sequences, about a sixth seen once. The TCR originated in a man between 18 and 35 years old who had mild COVID-19 (a few samples of this study predate the infection). Cell type and time point are not known. The chain employs TRBV29-1 and TRBJ2-4; D not resolved. Sequencing used PBMCs or a T cell subset sorted from them (not recorded which). CDR3 DNA sequence: TGCAGCGCCCGAAACTTGGACATTCAGTACTTC. Amino acid sequence: CSARNLDIQYF.